The clone carrying this TCR beta chain was observed a few times. The antigen is undetermined. Time point reported: persistent/refractory GD, antithyroid drugs over 5 years with positive TRAb. The TCR library was prepared using RNA isolated from PBMCs. This sample was included in a study of regulatory T cells in long-lasting Graves disease. General study points: There was favoring of TRBV28, TRBJ1-2 and TRBJ2-5 in persistent disease.

The CDR3 extends over 11 amino acids. V gave up 0 bases and J gave up 12 bases, with 10 bases separating them. Looked up from germline, CDR1 is SGDLS and CDR2 is YYNGEE. HTBI primers from iRepertoire and Arm-PCR of CDR3 regions yielded the TCR beta libraries. TCRdb processed the multiplex PCR reads anew with MiXCR; each CDR3 protein has one entry. The profile covers fewer than 400,000 distinct CDR3 sequences, with around 20% appearing a single time and under 25% taken by the ten largest. The material was peripheral blood mononuclear cells (PBMCs), obtained when the disease was refractory, from a patient treated with antithyroid drugs. This receptor was identified in a female donor with Graves disease. This sequence joins TRBV9 and TRBJ2-7; D is unresolved. The CDR3 DNA is TGTGCCAGCAGCGTAGTTCTCGTGTGGTACTTC. The encoded protein is CASSVVLVWYF.